This T cell receptor (beta chain) stems from a study of blood T cell repertoires in COVID-19. At the level of the study: From T cells, B-cell-depleted T cells, or PBMCs came the material, which was cDNA or gDNA.

The authors' processing: Reference gene primer amplification gave estimated nucleated cell counts. Method: immunoSEQ multiplex PCR; TCRdb's copy keeps in-frame clones and lacks some. The V and J calls and the clone size are those of that table, but D and trimming were determined from the DNA. The table shows about 270,000 clones, with about 86% occurring only once. This CDR3 spans 16 amino acids. CDR1 is SGHVS and CDR2 is FQNEAQ in the germline V gene. Trimming stripped 1 base from V and 3 bases from J, with 13 bases between. Specimen: peripheral blood. The J gene is TRBJ1-5, the V gene TRBV7-8; D possibly corresponds to TRBD1 (5 bases). This TCR derives from a woman aged 70 to 79 with COVID-19, enrolled during active disease. The CDR3 is CASSLGFGRANQPQHF. In DNA, the CDR3 is TGTGCCAGCAGCTTAGGATTTGGCAGGGCCAATCAGCCCCAGCATTTT.